The rows below give T cell receptor beta chains drawn from one sample of a study of blood T cell repertoires in COVID-19. Generated by immunoSEQ multiplex PCR, the TCRdb table keeps only in-frame clones and is missing some. The sample consists of fewer than 110,000 clones, 75% to 90% of them appearing once. The sample taken for sequencing was peripheral blood. The source is a woman in her 70s with active or convalescent COVID-19. CDR3s include the opening cysteine and the closing phenylalanine or tryptophan. Each record gives: CDR3 length, D gene, clone size, J gene, V gene, CDR3 protein, CDR3 DNA. The D gene is left open where the match is weak. Not all rows give a size; the values are once, few, many and, for expanded clones, a class.

cdr3_length: 13; d_call: .; clone_size: .; j_call: TRBJ2-7; v_call: TRBV4-2; cdr3_aa: CASSQGRQYEQYF; cdr3_nt: TGTGCCAGCAGCCAAGGTCGACAGTACGAGCAGTACTTC
cdr3_length: 14; d_call: TRBD1; clone_size: .; j_call: TRBJ1-1; v_call: TRBV5-8; cdr3_aa: CASSSRQGSAEAFF; cdr3_nt: TGTGCCAGCAGCTCCAGACAGGGGTCGGCTGAAGCTTTCTTT
cdr3_length: 13; d_call: .; clone_size: .; j_call: TRBJ2-1; v_call: TRBV10-3; cdr3_aa: CAISERGFDEQFF; cdr3_nt: TGTGCCATCAGTGAGAGGGGGTTCGATGAGCAGTTCTTC
cdr3_length: 17; d_call: .; clone_size: .; j_call: TRBJ2-1; v_call: TRBV7-8; cdr3_aa: CASSLGEVLGSYNEQFF; cdr3_nt: TGTGCCAGCAGCTTAGGAGAGGTACTGGGCTCCTACAATGAGCAGTTCTTC
cdr3_length: 15; d_call: TRBD1; clone_size: .; j_call: TRBJ2-7; v_call: TRBV7-8; cdr3_aa: CASSVAGTGYYEQYF; cdr3_nt: TGTGCCAGCAGCGTAGCCGGGACAGGGTACTACGAGCAGTACTTC
cdr3_length: 15; d_call: .; clone_size: .; j_call: TRBJ1-1; v_call: TRBV6-5; cdr3_aa: CASSLGGGTNTEAFF; cdr3_nt: TGTGCCAGCAGCCTTGGGGGAGGGACGAACACTGAAGCTTTCTTT
cdr3_length: 14; d_call: TRBD1; clone_size: .; j_call: TRBJ1-2; v_call: TRBV5-1; cdr3_aa: CASSSTGQSYGYTF; cdr3_nt: TGCGCCAGCAGCTCCACGGGACAGAGCTATGGCTACACCTTC
cdr3_length: 17; d_call: .; clone_size: once; j_call: TRBJ2-7; v_call: TRBV21-1; cdr3_aa: CASSKGVLGLAGREQYF; cdr3_nt: TGTGCCAGCAGCAAAGGGGTTCTAGGACTAGCGGGAAGGGAGCAGTACTTC
cdr3_length: 14; d_call: TRBD2; clone_size: .; j_call: TRBJ2-5; v_call: TRBV7-8; cdr3_aa: CASSRGGAEETQYF; cdr3_nt: TGTGCCAGCAGCCGCGGGGGGGCAGAGGAGACCCAGTACTTC
cdr3_length: 14; d_call: .; clone_size: .; j_call: TRBJ1-2; v_call: TRBV4-1; cdr3_aa: CASSQDPTSRGYTF; cdr3_nt: TGCGCCAGCAGCCAAGACCCTACCTCCCGGGGCTACACCTTC
cdr3_length: 15; d_call: .; clone_size: .; j_call: TRBJ2-7; v_call: TRBV2; cdr3_aa: CASRELALSGYEQYF; cdr3_nt: TGTGCCAGCAGGGAGCTCGCCCTGAGCGGCTACGAGCAGTACTTC
cdr3_length: 13; d_call: .; clone_size: once; j_call: TRBJ1-6; v_call: TRBV30; cdr3_aa: CAWMSIAGSPLHF; cdr3_nt: TGTGCCTGGATGAGTATCGCGGGTTCACCCCTCCACTTT
cdr3_length: 16; d_call: TRBD2; clone_size: .; j_call: TRBJ2-3; v_call: TRBV2; cdr3_aa: CASRELSGGRTDTQYF; cdr3_nt: TGTGCCAGCAGGGAACTTAGCGGGGGCCGCACAGATACGCAGTATTTT
cdr3_length: 15; d_call: .; clone_size: .; j_call: TRBJ1-2; v_call: TRBV4-3; cdr3_aa: CASSQDIPGLGGYTF; cdr3_nt: TGCGCCAGCAGCCAAGATATACCAGGACTTGGGGGCTACACCTTC
cdr3_length: 17; d_call: .; clone_size: .; j_call: TRBJ2-3; v_call: TRBV18; cdr3_aa: CASSLLSPGTITDTQYF; cdr3_nt: TGTGCCAGCTCACTTCTCTCTCCGGGAACTATCACAGATACGCAGTATTTT
cdr3_length: 16; d_call: TRBD2; clone_size: .; j_call: TRBJ2-1; v_call: TRBV18; cdr3_aa: CASSPLTSGGAGEQFF; cdr3_nt: TGTGCCAGCTCACCGCTTACTAGCGGGGGGGCGGGTGAGCAGTTCTTC
cdr3_length: 12; d_call: .; clone_size: .; j_call: TRBJ1-2; v_call: TRBV2; cdr3_aa: CATALQAYGYTF; cdr3_nt: TGTGCCACAGCATTGCAGGCGTATGGCTACACCTTC
cdr3_length: 15; d_call: .; clone_size: .; j_call: TRBJ2-3; v_call: TRBV12-2; cdr3_aa: CASRLRGGGTDTQYF; cdr3_nt: TGTGCAAGTCGCTTACGGGGGGGAGGAACAGATACGCAGTATTTT
cdr3_length: 14; d_call: TRBD1; clone_size: .; j_call: TRBJ1-2; v_call: TRBV4-2; cdr3_aa: CASSHRTGDVGYTF; cdr3_nt: TGTGCCAGCAGCCACCGGACAGGTGACGTGGGCTACACCTTC
cdr3_length: 12; d_call: .; clone_size: .; j_call: TRBJ1-2; v_call: TRBV2; cdr3_aa: CASSVKGLGYTF; cdr3_nt: TGTGCCAGCAGTGTAAAGGGGCTTGGCTACACCTTC
cdr3_length: 12; d_call: .; clone_size: .; j_call: TRBJ1-1; v_call: TRBV30; cdr3_aa: CAWSNRGGGAFF; cdr3_nt: TGTGCCTGGAGTAACCGGGGCGGAGGGGCTTTCTTT
cdr3_length: 13; d_call: .; clone_size: .; j_call: TRBJ2-7; v_call: TRBV29-1; cdr3_aa: CSVEGTKNYEQYF; cdr3_nt: TGCAGCGTTGAGGGGACAAAGAACTACGAGCAGTACTTC
cdr3_length: 12; d_call: .; clone_size: .; j_call: TRBJ1-2; v_call: TRBV28; cdr3_aa: CASSLATYGYTF; cdr3_nt: TGTGCCAGCAGTCTGGCCACATATGGCTACACCTTC
cdr3_length: 15; d_call: .; clone_size: .; j_call: TRBJ1-3; v_call: TRBV11-2; cdr3_aa: CASRHLESSGNTIYF; cdr3_nt: TGTGCCAGCAGACACTTGGAGAGCTCTGGAAACACCATATATTTT
cdr3_length: 15; d_call: TRBD2; clone_size: .; j_call: TRBJ2-7; v_call: TRBV6-5; cdr3_aa: CASSYSTSGAYEQYF; cdr3_nt: TGTGCCAGCAGTTACTCGACTAGCGGAGCCTACGAGCAGTACTTC
cdr3_length: 15; d_call: TRBD1; clone_size: .; j_call: TRBJ2-4; v_call: TRBV19; cdr3_aa: CASSISGTGGNIQYF; cdr3_nt: TGTGCCAGTAGTATCTCAGGGACAGGGGGGAACATTCAGTACTTC
cdr3_length: 12; d_call: .; clone_size: .; j_call: TRBJ2-7; v_call: TRBV5-1; cdr3_aa: CASSPEGNEQYF; cdr3_nt: TGCGCCAGCAGTCCGGAGGGGAACGAGCAGTACTTC
cdr3_length: 13; d_call: .; clone_size: .; j_call: TRBJ2-3; v_call: TRBV2; cdr3_aa: CASSFRASDTQYF; cdr3_nt: TGTGCCAGCAGTTTCAGAGCGTCCGATACGCAGTATTTT
cdr3_length: 15; d_call: TRBD1; clone_size: .; j_call: TRBJ1-6; v_call: TRBV27; cdr3_aa: CASSLGGQGYSPLHF; cdr3_nt: TGTGCCAGCAGTTTAGGGGGACAGGGATATTCACCCCTCCACTTT
cdr3_length: 16; d_call: .; clone_size: .; j_call: TRBJ2-3; v_call: TRBV24-1; cdr3_aa: CATSDFPGSGTDTQYF; cdr3_nt: TGTGCCACCAGTGATTTCCCAGGGTCGGGCACAGATACGCAGTATTTT
cdr3_length: 16; d_call: TRBD2; clone_size: .; j_call: TRBJ2-7; v_call: TRBV5-1; cdr3_aa: CASSSASGRASYEQYF; cdr3_nt: TGCGCCAGCAGCTCCGCTAGCGGGAGGGCCTCCTACGAGCAGTACTTC
cdr3_length: 15; d_call: .; clone_size: once; j_call: TRBJ2-5; v_call: TRBV28; cdr3_aa: CASSPPGGGRVTQYF; cdr3_nt: TGTGCCAGCAGTCCTCCCGGGGGTGGAAGGGTTACCCAGTACTTC
cdr3_length: 12; d_call: .; clone_size: .; j_call: TRBJ1-2; v_call: TRBV11-2; cdr3_aa: CASSPGEYGYTF; cdr3_nt: TGTGCCAGCAGCCCCGGGGAGTATGGCTACACCTTC
cdr3_length: 14; d_call: TRBD1; clone_size: .; j_call: TRBJ1-4; v_call: TRBV7-2; cdr3_aa: CASSPGQGGEKLFF; cdr3_nt: TGTGCCAGCAGCCCGGGACAGGGAGGGGAAAAACTGTTTTTT
cdr3_length: 15; d_call: TRBD1; clone_size: .; j_call: TRBJ1-6; v_call: TRBV6-1; cdr3_aa: CASSEVFTGDSPLHF; cdr3_nt: TGTGCCAGCAGTGAAGTTTTTACAGGGGATTCACCCCTCCACTTT
cdr3_length: 13; d_call: .; clone_size: .; j_call: TRBJ2-5; v_call: TRBV7-9; cdr3_aa: CASSLPKQETQYF; cdr3_nt: TGTGCCAGCAGCTTACCCAAACAAGAGACCCAGTACTTC
cdr3_length: 18; d_call: TRBD2; clone_size: once; j_call: TRBJ2-6; v_call: TRBV7-9; cdr3_aa: CASSRTSGRGSGANVLTF; cdr3_nt: TGTGCCAGCAGCCGGACTAGCGGGAGGGGCTCTGGGGCCAACGTCCTGACTTTC